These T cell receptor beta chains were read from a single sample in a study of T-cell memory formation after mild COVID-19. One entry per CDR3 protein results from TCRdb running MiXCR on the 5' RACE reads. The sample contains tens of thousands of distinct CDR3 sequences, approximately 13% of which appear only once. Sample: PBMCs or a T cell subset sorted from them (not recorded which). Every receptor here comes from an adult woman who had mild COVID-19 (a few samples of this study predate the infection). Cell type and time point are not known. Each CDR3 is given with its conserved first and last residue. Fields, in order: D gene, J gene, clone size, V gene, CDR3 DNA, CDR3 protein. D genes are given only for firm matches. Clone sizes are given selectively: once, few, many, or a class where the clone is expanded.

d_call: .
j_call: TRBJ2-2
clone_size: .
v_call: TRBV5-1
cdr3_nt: TGCGCCAGCAGCTACAGGGAGGACACCGGGGAGCTGTTTTTT
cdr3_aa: CASSYREDTGELFF

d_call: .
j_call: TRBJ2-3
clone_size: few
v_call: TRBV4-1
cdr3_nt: TGCGCCAGCAGCCCCCCCAGCAGAACCACAGATACGCAGTATTTT
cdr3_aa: CASSPPSRTTDTQYF

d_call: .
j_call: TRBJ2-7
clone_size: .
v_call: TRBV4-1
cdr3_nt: TGCGCCAGCAGCCATCACGACCGGGACCCTCTTAGGGAGCAGTACTTC
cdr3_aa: CASSHHDRDPLREQYF

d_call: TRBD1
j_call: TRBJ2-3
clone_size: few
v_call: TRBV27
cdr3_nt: TGTGCCAGCAGTTTATCTGGACAGGGGTCCACAGATACGCAGTATTTT
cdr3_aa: CASSLSGQGSTDTQYF

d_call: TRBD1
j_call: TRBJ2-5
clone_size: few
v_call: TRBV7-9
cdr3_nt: TGTGCCAGCAGCCCGGTTAGGGGGCGGGAGACCCAGTACTTC
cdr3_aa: CASSPVRGRETQYF

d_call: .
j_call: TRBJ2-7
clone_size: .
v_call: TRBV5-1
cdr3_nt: TGCGCCAGCAGCCCTAGGACGGATACCTACGAGCAGTACTTC
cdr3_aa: CASSPRTDTYEQYF

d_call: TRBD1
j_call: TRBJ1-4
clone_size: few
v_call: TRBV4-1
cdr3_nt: TGCGCCAGCAGCCCTGGGGACAGACCGGGGGAAAAACTGTTTTTT
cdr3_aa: CASSPGDRPGEKLFF

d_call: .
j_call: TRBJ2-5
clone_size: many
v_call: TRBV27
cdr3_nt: TGTGCCAGCAGCCACCTTGGAGAGACCCAGTACTTC
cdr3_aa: CASSHLGETQYF

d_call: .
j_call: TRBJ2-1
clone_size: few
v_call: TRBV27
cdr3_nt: TGTGCCAGCAGGGGGGCTAGCTCCTACAATGAGCAGTTCTTC
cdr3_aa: CASRGASSYNEQFF

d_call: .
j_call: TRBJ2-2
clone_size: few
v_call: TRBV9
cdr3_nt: TGTGCCAGCAGCTCGCCGTCGGACAGCACAGGGAGGAACACCGGGGAGCTGTTTTTT
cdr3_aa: CASSSPSDSTGRNTGELFF

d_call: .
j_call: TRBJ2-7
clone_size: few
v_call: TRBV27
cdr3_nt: TGTGCCAGCAGTTACTCTGAGGGCCACTTCTCCTACGAGCAGTACTTC
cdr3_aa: CASSYSEGHFSYEQYF

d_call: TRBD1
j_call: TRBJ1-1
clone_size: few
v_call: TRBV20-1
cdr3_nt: TGCAGTGCTAGAGGAGGCAGGGGGCCGTATATGAACACTGAAGCTTTCTTT
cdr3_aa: CSARGGRGPYMNTEAFF

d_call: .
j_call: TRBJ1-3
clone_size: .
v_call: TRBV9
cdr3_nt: TGTGCCAGCAGCGTAGCCGGGGTTGGCTCTGGAAACACCATATATTTT
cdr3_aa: CASSVAGVGSGNTIYF

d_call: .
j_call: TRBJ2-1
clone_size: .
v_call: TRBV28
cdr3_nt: TGTGCCAGCACGTCTTTCAGGAGCTCCTACAATGAGCAGTTCTTC
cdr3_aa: CASTSFRSSYNEQFF

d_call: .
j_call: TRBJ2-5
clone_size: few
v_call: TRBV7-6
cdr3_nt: TGTGCCAGCAGCTTAGCGGTCAGCGGGGAGACCCAGTACTTC
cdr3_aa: CASSLAVSGETQYF

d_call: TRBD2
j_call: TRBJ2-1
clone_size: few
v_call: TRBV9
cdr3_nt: TGTGCCAGCAGCGTAGCTCTGAGAGCGGGAGGATATGCTGAGCAGTTCTTC
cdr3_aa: CASSVALRAGGYAEQFF

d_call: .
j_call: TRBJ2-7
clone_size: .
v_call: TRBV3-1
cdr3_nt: TGTGCCAGCAGCCCTCTTGGGGGGGCGGGGGCCTACGAGCAGTACTTC
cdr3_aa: CASSPLGGAGAYEQYF

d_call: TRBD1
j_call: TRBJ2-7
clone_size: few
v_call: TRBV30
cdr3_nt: TGTGCCTGGAGTACAGGACAGGGAATTAGAGAGCAGTACTTC
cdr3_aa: CAWSTGQGIREQYF

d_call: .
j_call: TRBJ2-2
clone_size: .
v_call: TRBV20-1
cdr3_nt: TGCAGTGCTGATAGCTACGTTCACACCGGGGAGCTGTTTTTT
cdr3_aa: CSADSYVHTGELFF

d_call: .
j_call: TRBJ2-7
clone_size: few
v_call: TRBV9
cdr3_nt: TGTGCCAGCAGCGTAGGAGCGGGCCCCTACGAGCAGTACTTC
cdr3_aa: CASSVGAGPYEQYF